This passage covers 28 T cell receptor beta chains from one sample sequenced in a study of STAT5B mutations in CD4+ large granular lymphocyte leukemia. TCRdb's copy holds only in-frame clones and misses some; the assay was immunoSEQ multiplex PCR. The sample shows approximately 49,000 clones, roughly two thirds of them seen only once. The sample consisted of CD4+ T cells from blood buffy coats. The origin of the receptors is a human donor in good health.

This clone was recorded a few times. V and J are TRBV9 and TRBJ1-4, with a weak D call TRBD1 (5 bases). Trimming left V 1 base short and J 8 bases short, with 12 bases between. Germline V CDR1 and CDR2: SGDLS, YYNGEE. This CDR3 region has 14 residues. The CDR3 is CASSVSGAGEKLFF. In DNA, the CDR3 is TGTGCCAGCAGCGTATCTGGGGCTGGAGAAAAACTGTTTTTT. The full variable domain, with the rest looked up from reference TRBV9 and TRBJ1-4, is DSGVTQTPKHLITATGQRVTLRCSPRSGDLSVYWYQQSLDQGLQFLIQYYNGEERAKGNILERFSAQQFPDLHSELNLSSLELGDSALYFCASSVSGAGEKLFFGSGTQLSVL.

The genes are TRBV2 and TRBJ2-5; no firm D call. The V end lost 2 bases, the J end lost 5 bases, and 12 bases lay between the germline ends. CDR3 length: 14 residues. Germline V gene data show CDR1 as SNHLY and CDR2 as FYNNEI. The CDR3 loop is CASSESVARETQYF. CDR3 coding DNA: TGTGCCAGCAGTGAAAGTGTAGCAAGGGAGACCCAGTACTTC.

This clone occurred a few times. The rearrangement uses TRBV28 and TRBJ1-2, with D unclear. Germline V gene data show CDR1 as MDHEN and CDR2 as SYDVKM. The CDR3 has 14 amino acids. The germline V and J ends were trimmed by 2 bases and 4 bases, with 11 bases remaining between them. This CDR3 is CASSLAGVVYGYTF. CDR3 nucleotides: TGTGCCAGCAGTTTAGCTGGGGTGGTCTATGGCTACACCTTC.

This chain connects TRBV2 to TRBJ1-1; D gene uncertain. This CDR3 has 13 residues. Germline-derived CDR1 and CDR2 are SNHLY and FYNNEI. V lost 2 bases and J lost 11, with 15 bases in between. CDR3 DNA sequence: TGTGCCAGCAGTGAATTGGGTAAAGTCGGGGCTTTCTTT. It is translated as CASSELGKVGAFF.

This clone showed up just once. The chain has TRBV5-1 and TRBJ1-5; tentatively, D is TRBD1 (5 bases). V was shortened by 0 bases and J by 2 bases, with 9 bases between the two germline ends. Germline lookup yields CDR1 SGHRS and CDR2 YFSETQ. The CDR3 is made up of 15 amino acids. The CDR3: CASSLDPGGNQPQHF. CDR3 sequence (DNA): TGCGCCAGCAGCTTGGACCCGGGGGGCAATCAGCCCCAGCATTTT.

This clone was found a few times. This chain joins TRBV10-3 and TRBJ1-4; 9 bases are shared with TRBD1. Per the germline V gene, CDR1 is ENHRY and CDR2 is SYGVKD. Trimming took 0 bases from V and 5 from J; bases not matched to a gene: 1. CDR3 length: 15 amino acids. CDR3 sequence: CAISESDRGNEKLFF. The CDR3 DNA follows: TGTGCCATCAGTGAGTCGGACAGGGGAAATGAAAAACTGTTTTTT.

This clone has only a few counts. The J gene is TRBJ1-1, the V gene TRBV18, with D uncertain. The CDR3 sequence is 13 residues long. Germline CDR1 KGHSH, CDR2 LQKENI. V was shortened by 2 bases and J by 3 bases, with 7 bases between the two germline ends. CDR3 in amino acids: CASSPIGDTEAFF. CDR3 DNA sequence: TGTGCCAGCTCACCAATCGGGGACACTGAAGCTTTCTTT.

J is TRBJ2-1 and V is TRBV5-6, with TRBD2 matching 7 bases. Germline V gene sequence: CDR1 SGHDT, CDR2 YYEEEE. The CDR3 is 17 amino acids. V trimming: 4 bases; J trimming: 4 bases; junction bases outside the gene matches: 14. CDR3 nucleotide sequence: TGTGCCAGCAGCGACTTGGGTGGGGGGGGAGAGTACAATGAGCAGTTCTTC. It is translated as CASSDLGGGGEYNEQFF.

The CDR3 protein is CAISESGTGYETQYF. The DNA of the CDR3 is TGTGCCATCAGTGAGTCGGGAACAGGGTACGAGACCCAGTACTTC. This chain links TRBV10-3 with TRBJ2-5; D might be TRBD1 (6 bases). The V gene's germline CDR1 is ENHRY and CDR2 SYGVKD. The CDR3 runs 15 residues. Between the trimmed V and J ends, which lost 0 bases and 5 bases, there was a span of 13 bases.

CDR3 sequence (DNA): TGTGCCAGCAGCATAGGGACGTGGACTGGAAACACCATATATTTT. It translates to CASSIGTWTGNTIYF. The chain joins TRBV5-6 to TRBJ1-3, with D possibly TRBD1 on 5 matching bases. Germline V CDR1 and CDR2: SGHDT, YYEEEE. V lost 4 bases, J lost 2 bases, and 13 bases lay in between. CDR3 length: 15 residues.

The rearrangement uses TRBV30 and TRBJ1-6, with 7 bases lining up with TRBD1. In germline, CDR1 is GTSNPN, CDR2 SVGIG (reference sequence). The CDR3 is 15 amino acids. With V trimmed by 3 bases and J by 3 bases, 5 bases remained unmatched. The CDR3: CAWSTGVGYNSPLHF. CDR3 DNA: TGTGCCTGGAGCACAGGGGTAGGCTATAATTCACCCCTCCACTTT.

This chain connects TRBV9 to TRBJ2-5, with D perhaps TRBD1 (6 bases). The V gene's germline CDR1 is SGDLS and CDR2 YYNGEE. Trimming took off 4 bases at V and 2 bases at J, with 18 bases between the two ends. The CDR3 spans 16 residues. The CDR3 nucleotides are TGTGCCAGCAGCCAAAGGAGCTGGGGGCCACAAGAGACCCAGTACTTC. Encoded protein: CASSQRSWGPQETQYF.

CDR3 region: CASSLSLGGEETQYF. The CDR3 nucleotides are TGTGCCAGCAGTTTATCTTTGGGAGGGGAAGAGACCCAGTACTTC. The chain has TRBV6-5 and TRBJ2-5; 7 bases are a match to TRBD2. The ends lost 4 bases at V and 3 bases at J; junction bases unmatched: 8. The germline V gene encodes CDR1 MNHEY and CDR2 SVGAGI. The CDR3 has 15 amino acids.

The rearrangement uses TRBV7-2 and TRBJ1-2; perhaps TRBD1 as D (5 bases). Germline CDR1 is SGHTA and CDR2 is FQGNSA. V dropped 3 bases and J dropped 4 bases, with 12 bases sitting between them. The CDR3 is 14 amino acids. CDR3 nucleotides: TGTGCCAGCAGCTTCAACAGGAACCTCTATGGCTACACCTTC. This translates into CASSFNRNLYGYTF. Based on the CDR3 plus reference TRBV7-2 and TRBJ1-2, the full variable domain is GAGVSQSPSNKVTEKGKDVELRCDPISGHTALYWYRQSLGQGLEFLIYFQGNSAPDKSGLPSDRFSAERTGGSVSTLTIQRTQQEDSAVYLCASSFNRNLYGYTFGSGTRLTVV.

This clone occurred a few times. The CDR3 DNA sequence: TGCAGCACCGTAGAAAGACCAAAGACAAATTCCCAAGAGACCCAGTACTTC. Encoded protein: CSTVERPKTNSQETQYF. The chain couples TRBV29-1 to TRBJ2-5; D is uncertain. V was pared by 8 bases and J by 1 base, with 26 bases between. The CDR3 sequence is 17 residues long. Per germline, CDR1 SQVTM and CDR2 ANQGSEA.

The chain carries TRBV2 and TRBJ2-7, with TRBD1 identical over 11 bases. Losses at the gene ends were 6 bases for V and 2 bases for J; bases not matched to a gene: 6. Germline lookup yields CDR1 SNHLY and CDR2 FYNNEI. CDR3 length: 15 residues. CDR3 loop: CASRRGQGGPYEQYF. CDR3 nucleotides: TGTGCCAGCAGAAGGGGACAGGGGGGACCCTACGAGCAGTACTTC. Filled out from reference TRBV2 and TRBJ2-7, the complete variable domain reads EPEVTQTPSHQVTQMGQEVILRCVPISNHLYFYWYRQILGQKVEFLVSFYNNEISEKSEIFDDQFSVERPDGSNFTLKIRSTKLEDSAMYFCASRRGQGGPYEQYFGPGTRLTVT.

The rearrangement links TRBV15 to TRBJ2-3, with 8 bases that match TRBD2. The CDR3 sequence is 14 residues long. V trimming: 6 bases; J trimming: 2 bases; junction bases outside the gene matches: 4. From germline, CDR1 is LNHNV and CDR2 YYDKDF (reference sequence). The CDR3 bases are TGTGCCACCAGGCATAGCGGGGTCACAGATACGCAGTATTTT. It specifies CATRHSGVTDTQYF.

The CDR3 here is CASSYGDSTDTQYF. The CDR3 nucleotides are TGTGCCAGCAGTTATGGGGACAGCACAGATACGCAGTATTTT. The V call is TRBV6-6, the J call TRBJ2-3; D possibly uses TRBD1 or TRBD2 (5 bases each). From germline, CDR1 is MNHNY and CDR2 SVGAGI (reference sequence). This CDR3 comprises 14 residues. V dropped 3 bases and J dropped 0 bases, with 7 bases sitting between them.

The sample holds one count of this clone. The V and J genes are TRBV6-6 and TRBJ2-3; tentatively, D is TRBD1 (5 bases). The CDR3 loop spans 16 amino acids. Germline lookup yields CDR1 MNHNY and CDR2 SVGAGI (reference sequence). V dropped 5 bases and J dropped 6 bases, with 21 bases sitting between them. The CDR3 DNA follows: TGTGCCAGCAGTGGGGCTACCCGGTCGGTTCTGGATACGCAGTATTTT. The encoded protein is CASSGATRSVLDTQYF.

The gene calls are TRBV2 and TRBJ2-3, with a possible D match to TRBD2 (5 bases). CDR1 SNHLY and CDR2 FYNNEI come from the germline V gene. The CDR3 is made up of 14 amino acids. V lost 2 bases and J 5 bases, leaving 11 bases between the germline ends. CDR3 amino acids: CASSEWVAGDTQYF. The CDR3 region has the DNA TGTGCCAGCAGTGAATGGGTGGCGGGAGATACGCAGTATTTT.

The chain is built from TRBV18 and TRBJ2-3; D is ambiguous. The germline V and J ends were trimmed by 5 bases and 2 bases, with 8 bases remaining between them. This CDR3 is 13 amino acids long. Germline V gene lookup returns CDR1 KGHSH and CDR2 LQKENI. CDR3 residues: CASSSLDTDTQYF. CDR3 bases: TGTGCCAGCTCATCTCTGGACACAGATACGCAGTATTTT. The whole variable domain, filled in from reference TRBV18 and TRBJ2-3, reads NAGVMQNPRHLVRRRGQEARLRCSPMKGHSHVYWYRQLPEEGLKFMVYLQKENIIDESGMPKERFSAEFPKEGPSILRIQQVVRGDSAAYFCASSSLDTDTQYFGPGTRLTVL.

This chain connects TRBV7-2 to TRBJ1-6; D not certain. This CDR3 region has 15 residues. Germline CDR1 and CDR2: SGHTA and FQGNSA. V was trimmed by 2 bases and J by 8 bases, leaving 13 bases between them. CDR3 loop: CASSLRWDNYSPLHF. CDR3 nucleotide sequence: TGTGCCAGCAGCTTAAGGTGGGATAACTATTCACCCCTCCACTTT.

The CDR3 DNA reads TGTGCCAGCAGTGAAGTTCTAACTGGGGCCAACGTCCTGACTTTC. Protein product: CASSEVLTGANVLTF. This chain links TRBV2 with TRBJ2-6, with unresolved D. Germline V gives CDR1 SNHLY, CDR2 FYNNEI. Trimming removed 1 base at V and 2 bases at J, with 6 bases between. The CDR3 spans 15 residues. The full variable domain, with the rest looked up from reference TRBV2 and TRBJ2-6, is EPEVTQTPSHQVTQMGQEVILRCVPISNHLYFYWYRQILGQKVEFLVSFYNNEISEKSEIFDDQFSVERPDGSNFTLKIRSTKLEDSAMYFCASSEVLTGANVLTFGAGSRLTVL.

The rearrangement links TRBV7-9 to TRBJ1-2, with D perhaps matching TRBD1 (5 bases). The germline CDR1 and CDR2 sequences are SEHNR and FQNEAQ (reference sequence). V gave up 3 bases and J gave up 2 bases, with 10 bases separating them. This CDR3 has 14 residues. DNA for the CDR3: TGTGCCAGCAGCTTCCGGGACGGCAACTATGGCTACACCTTC. This codes for CASSFRDGNYGYTF.

The V gene is TRBV11-1, the J gene TRBJ2-6; perhaps TRBD1 as D (6 bases). The CDR3 extends over 15 amino acids. Germline V gene lookup returns CDR1 SGHAT and CDR2 FQDESV (reference sequence). Trimming shortened V by 5 bases and J by 0 bases, and 8 bases separated the two germline ends. CDR3 loop: CASSQTGSGANVLTF. The DNA of the CDR3 is TGTGCCAGCAGCCAGACAGGCTCTGGGGCCAACGTCCTGACTTTC.

This chain uses TRBV7-3 with TRBJ1-1; 10 bases are a match to TRBD1. V lost 1 base and J lost 0; bases outside the gene matches: 8. CDR1 and CDR2 (germline): SGHTA, FQGTGA. CDR3 length: 18 residues. CDR3 sequence (DNA): TGTGCCAGCAGCTTAAGAGCTGGGACAGGGGCCTTGAACACTGAAGCTTTCTTT. Amino acids: CASSLRAGTGALNTEAFF.

The chain employs TRBV19 and TRBJ2-4; possibly TRBD2 for D (5 bases). Trimming cost V 3 bases and J 9 bases, with 9 bases left between them. Germline CDR1 and CDR2: LNHDA and SQIVND (reference sequence). This CDR3 is built from 12 residues. The CDR3 loop is CASSIPEGIQYF. The CDR3 nucleotides are TGTGCCAGTAGTATCCCCGAGGGCATTCAGTACTTC.

This chain joins TRBV9 and TRBJ1-2; D remains ambiguous. V dropped 7 bases and J dropped 8 bases, with 18 bases sitting between them. The CDR3 covers 13 residues. CDR1 is SGDLS and CDR2 is YYNGEE in the germline V gene. Here the CDR3 reads CASSHPSSPGYTF. The CDR3 DNA reads as TGTGCCAGCTCCCACCCATCCAGCCCGGGCTACACCTTC. Full variable domain (missing parts from reference TRBV9 and TRBJ1-2): DSGVTQTPKHLITATGQRVTLRCSPRSGDLSVYWYQQSLDQGLQFLIQYYNGEERAKGNILERFSAQQFPDLHSELNLSSLELGDSALYFCASSHPSSPGYTFGSGTRLTVV.